This section outlines one TCR beta chain sequence together with its context. What antigen it recognizes has not been identified. No clone much larger than this one lies a single base away; base qualities are absent. There are 13 amino acids in the CDR3, from cysteine to phenylalanine inclusive. Of all the DNA, just the CDR3 is kept, 39 bases in frame from base 1. Trimming accounts for 8 bases at V and 8 bases at J, while the number of junction bases matched to no gene is 8. The data were obtained in a study of CD8 T cells in ankylosing spondylitis (dated 2017 in TCRdb). Looking at the study overall: The study set out to find disease-linked TCR variants by profiling T cell receptor beta repertoires in ankylosing spondylitis patients and healthy donors. The full study cohort comprised 20 to 30 ankylosing spondylitis patients and approximately 100 healthy donors. Peripheral blood samples were taken, and synovial fluid was additionally collected from ankylosing spondylitis patients.

The investigation overall reported the following: Some motif variants were previously reported in synovial fluid and blood of reactive arthritis patients, suggesting common disease-initiation mechanisms. A TCR beta motif made up of several highly homologous amino acid variants appeared to be characteristic of blood from ankylosing spondylitis patients. According to the report, matched synovial fluid samples from ankylosing spondylitis patients were significantly enriched for the disease-linked clones. The disease-linked clones showed a CD8+ phenotype and occurred at relatively low frequencies in peripheral blood.

For sequencing, an Illumina HiSeq 2500 was employed. Quantitative 5'-RACE with molecular barcodes was the method used to prepare the TCR beta libraries. Regarding the original processing steps: To identify disease-linked TCR variants, a new computational method was used, one built on a probabilistic model of VDJ rearrangement. Using fastp at Q25 and MiXCR, TCRdb reprocessed the public reads and kept productive beta chains. Rows with one shared CDR3 protein collapse into an entry with the most common genes and DNA. None of the V and J calls come from the authors' own analysis; TCRdb made them. This sample lists 650,000 to 800,000 distinct CDR3 sequences; around 17% were detected once. Of the sample, around 19% falls within the top ten clones.

This TCR came from a male donor with ankylosing spondylitis. Sequenced material: blood, either unsorted or a sorted T cell fraction (not recorded which). The chain joins TRBV12-3 or TRBV12-4 to TRBJ2-1, and 8 bases in between align with TRBD1. The CDR3 protein: CASWTGKKDEQFF. The nucleotide sequence is TGTGCCAGCTGGACAGGGAAGAAGGATGAGCAGTTCTTC.